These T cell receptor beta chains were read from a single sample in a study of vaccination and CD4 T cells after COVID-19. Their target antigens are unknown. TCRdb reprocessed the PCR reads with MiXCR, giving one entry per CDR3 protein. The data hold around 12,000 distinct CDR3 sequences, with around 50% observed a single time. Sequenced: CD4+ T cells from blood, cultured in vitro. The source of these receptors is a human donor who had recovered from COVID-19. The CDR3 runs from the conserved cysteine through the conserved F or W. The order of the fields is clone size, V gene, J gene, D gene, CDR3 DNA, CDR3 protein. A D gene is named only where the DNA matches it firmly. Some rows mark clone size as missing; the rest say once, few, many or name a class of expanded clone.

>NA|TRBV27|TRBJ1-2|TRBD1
TGTGCCAGCAAATTACAGGGGGCCCAGGATGGCTACACCTTC
CASKLQGAQDGYTF
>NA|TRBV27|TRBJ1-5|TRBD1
TGTGCCAGCGCATTCGGGACAGGGAGTTATCAGCCCCAGCATTTT
CASAFGTGSYQPQHF
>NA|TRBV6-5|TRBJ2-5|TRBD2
TGTGCCAGCAGTTCCGCGGGGGGAGAGACCCAGTACTTC
CASSSAGGETQYF
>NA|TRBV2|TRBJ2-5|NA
TGTGCCAGCTTAAAGGTGGAGGGGGAGACCCAGTACTTC
CASLKVEGETQYF
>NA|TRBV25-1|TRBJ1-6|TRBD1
TGTGCCACCCAGCGACAGGGTGAAAATTCACCCCTCCACTTT
CATQRQGENSPLHF
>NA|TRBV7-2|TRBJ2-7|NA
TGTGCCAGCAGCTCAACCACGGGCTACGAGCAGTACTTC
CASSSTTGYEQYF
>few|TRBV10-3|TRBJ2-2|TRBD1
TGTGCCACCGGGGACAGGGAAGGAAACACCGGGGAGCTGTTTTTT
CATGDREGNTGELFF
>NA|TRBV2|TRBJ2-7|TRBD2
TGTGCCAGCAGGGCAGGGACTAGGGCCTACGAGCAGTACTTC
CASRAGTRAYEQYF
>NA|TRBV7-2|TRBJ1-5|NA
TGTGCCAGCAGCCCAGAACGTCCCTGGGGCAATCAGCCCCAGCATTTT
CASSPERPWGNQPQHF
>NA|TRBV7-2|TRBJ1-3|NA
TGTGCCAGCAGCTTAGGTTACTCTGGAAACACCACATATTTT
CASSLGYSGNTTYF
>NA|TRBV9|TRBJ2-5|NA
TGTGCCAGCAGCGAAGGACTACGGACCCAAACCCAGTACTTC
CASSEGLRTQTQYF
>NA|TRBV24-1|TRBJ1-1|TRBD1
TGTGCCACCAGGGGGACAGGGCCCACTGAAGCTTTCTTT
CATRGTGPTEAFF
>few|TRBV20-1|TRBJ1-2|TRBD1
TGCAGTGCTAGAGCGTCACAGGGGGCGGGATCCGCTAGCGGCTACACCTTC
CSARASQGAGSASGYTF
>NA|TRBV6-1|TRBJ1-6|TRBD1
TGTGCCAGCAGTCCCTGGGACAGGGGGCTCTCACCCCTCCACTTT
CASSPWDRGLSPLHF
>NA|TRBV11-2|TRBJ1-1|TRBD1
TGTGCCAGCAGCCCTACAGGGGGCGCCGGGGCTTTCTTT
CASSPTGGAGAFF
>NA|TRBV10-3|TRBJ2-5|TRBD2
TGTGCCATCACGGCGGGAGGGCCGGAAGAGACCCAGTACTTC
CAITAGGPEETQYF
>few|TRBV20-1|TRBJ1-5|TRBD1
TGCAGTGCTAGAGATTCCAAAAACCAGGGGGCGAGGGGCAATCAGCCCCAGCATTTT
CSARDSKNQGARGNQPQHF
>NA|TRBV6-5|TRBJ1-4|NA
TGTGCCAGCAGTTACTCGAGTAGCGGGGGCTCTAATGAAAAACTGTTTTTT
CASSYSSSGGSNEKLFF
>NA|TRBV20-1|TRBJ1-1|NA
TGCAGTGCCAGGAAGGTGAGCACTGAAGCTTTCTTT
CSARKVSTEAFF
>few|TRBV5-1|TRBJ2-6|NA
TGCGCCAGCAGCTTGGCCGGGCCCGCCTCCGGGGCCAACGTCCTGACTTTC
CASSLAGPASGANVLTF
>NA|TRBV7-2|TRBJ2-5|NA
TGTGCCAGCAGCTTAGGTGGACAAAAAGAGACCCAGTACTTC
CASSLGGQKETQYF